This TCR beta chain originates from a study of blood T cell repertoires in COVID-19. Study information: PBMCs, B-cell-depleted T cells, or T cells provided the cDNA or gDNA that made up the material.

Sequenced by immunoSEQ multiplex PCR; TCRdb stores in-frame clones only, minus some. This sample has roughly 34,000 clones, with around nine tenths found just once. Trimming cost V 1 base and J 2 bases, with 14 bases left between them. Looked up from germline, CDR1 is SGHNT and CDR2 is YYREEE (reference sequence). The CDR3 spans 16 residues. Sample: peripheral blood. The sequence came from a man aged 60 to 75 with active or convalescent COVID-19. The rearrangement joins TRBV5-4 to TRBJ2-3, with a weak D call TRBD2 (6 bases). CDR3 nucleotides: TGTGCCAGCAGCTTGCCAGGGACTTTCCTCACAGATACGCAGTATTTT. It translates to CASSLPGTFLTDTQYF. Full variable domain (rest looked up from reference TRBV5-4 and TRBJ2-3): ETGVTQSPTHLIKTRGQQVTLRCSSQSGHNTVSWYQQALGQGPQFIFQYYREEENGRGNFPPRFSGLQFPNYSSELNVNALELDDSALYLCASSLPGTFLTDTQYFGPGTRLTVL.